These 31 T cell receptor beta chains originate from one sample sequenced in a study of T cell repertoires in aging, cancer and after chemotherapy (dated by TCRdb to the late 2010s). Genomic DNA extracted from peripheral blood, rather than sorted cells or RNA, was used as the source for amplification of TCR beta rearrangements. The sample was run on an Illumina MiSeq. Using a mixed TRB-A/B primer pool, multiplex touch-down PCR amplified rearranged TRB sequences covering the V, D and J segments. TCRdb took the public reads, trimmed them with fastp at Q25, ran MiXCR for clone calling and kept in-frame beta chains. A single entry per CDR3 protein holds the most common genes and DNA from its merged rows. For this sample there are thousands of distinct CDR3 sequences; roughly 26% appear just once. The leading ten clones occupy 18% of the sample. Sequenced input: blood. These receptors all come from a human donor in good health.

This clonotype occurred a few times. V and J are TRBV5-1 and TRBJ1-1; 7 bases are a match to TRBD1. Germline lookup yields CDR1 SGHRS and CDR2 YFSETQ. This CDR3 spans 16 amino acids. The junction had 12 bases not matched to a gene; V was cut back by 5 bases and J by 2 bases. CDR3 coding DNA: TGCGCCAGCAGAACAGGGGACGGCGGGGGTAACACTGAAGCTTTCTTT. Translation: CASRTGDGGGNTEAFF.

By frequency in the sample, this clonotype is medium-sized. The chain links TRBV27 to TRBJ2-1; a possible D gene is TRBD1 (6 bases). Deletions cut 5 bases from V and 0 bases from J, with 14 bases between. The germline CDR1 and CDR2 sequences are MNHEY and SMNVEV (reference sequence). The CDR3 runs to 16 residues. CDR3 coding DNA: TGTGCCAGCAGTACCCAGGGGAGAGGCTCCTACAATGAGCAGTTCTTC. Protein sequence: CASSTQGRGSYNEQFF.

The chain joins TRBV12-3 or TRBV12-4 to TRBJ2-5; tentative D call: TRBD1 (6 bases). V was shortened by 2 bases and J by 5 bases, with 15 bases between the two germline ends. CDR3 length: 15 amino acids. The CDR3: CASSLPPPGEETQYF. The DNA for the CDR3 is TGTGCCAGCAGTTTACCCCCCCCAGGGGAGGAGACCCAGTACTTC.

This clonotype is categorized as medium-sized. The V and J genes are TRBV19 and TRBJ2-2, with D perhaps being TRBD1 or TRBD2 (5 bases each). The V gene lost 8 bases and the J gene lost 6 bases, with 13 bases spanning the gap. CDR1 and CDR2 from the germline V gene are LNHDA and SQIVND (reference sequence). The CDR3 spans 13 residues. The CDR3 nucleotides read TGTGCCAGTGCTCCCGGGACCTCCGGGGAGCTGTTTTTT. Amino acid sequence: CASAPGTSGELFF.

The gene calls are TRBV20-1 and TRBJ1-3, with no clear D. Trimming removed 2 bases from V and 0 bases from J, with 14 bases in between. The germline V gene has CDR1 DFQATT and CDR2 SNEGSKA (reference sequence). The CDR3 consists of 16 residues. CDR3 amino acids: CSARSGETFSGNTIYF. The DNA of the CDR3 is TGCAGTGCTAGATCCGGAGAAACCTTCTCTGGAAACACCATATATTTT.

V and J are TRBV5-4 and TRBJ2-1, with D uncertain. The length of the CDR3 is 15 residues. V dropped 0 bases and J dropped 0 bases, with 7 bases sitting between them. Germline lookup yields CDR1 SGHNT and CDR2 YYREEE (reference sequence). CDR3 in amino acids: CASSLESNSYNEQFF. In DNA form, the CDR3 reads TGTGCCAGCAGCTTGGAAAGCAACTCCTACAATGAGCAGTTCTTC.

This clonotype has only one observation. This clone may be a read error of a much larger clone one base away. The chain carries TRBV7-3 and TRBJ2-1, with a weak D call TRBD2 (5 bases). Per the germline V gene, CDR1 is SGHTA and CDR2 is FQGTGA. CDR3 length: 15 amino acids. V was pared by 4 bases and J by 4 bases, with 14 bases between. The CDR3 spells CASSSGFTGYNEQFF. The CDR3 DNA reads as TGTGCCAGCAGCTCGGGGTTTACTGGATACAATGAGCAGTTCTTC.

V and J are TRBV5-6 and TRBJ2-1; D uncertain. The CDR3 has 12 amino acids. Trimming cost V 1 base and J 16 bases, with 15 bases left between them. Germline CDR1 SGHDT, CDR2 YYEEEE. The CDR3 is CASSLSQSPLFF. DNA of the CDR3: TGTGCCAGCAGCTTGTCCCAGTCCCCCCTTTTCTTC. The whole variable domain, filled in from reference TRBV5-6 and TRBJ2-1, reads DAGVTQSPTHLIKTRGQQVTLRCSPKSGHDTVSWYQQALGQGPQFIFQYYEEEERQRGNFPDRFSGHQFPNYSSELNVNALLLGDSALYLCASSLSQSPLFFGPGTRLTVL.

This clonotype is categorized as medium-sized. The chain recombines TRBV6-1 with TRBJ2-7; D is perhaps TRBD1 (6 bases). The germline V gene has CDR1 MNHNS and CDR2 SASEGT. With 0 bases removed from V and 0 bases from J, the gap between germline ends came to 6 bases. The CDR3 extends over 14 amino acids. The CDR3 DNA reads TGTGCCAGCAGTGAAGCGGACAGCTCCTACGAGCAGTACTTC. This sequence encodes CASSEADSSYEQYF.

In the case of this clonotype: Since a much larger clone is just one base distant, this may be a read error. The chain carries TRBV19 and TRBJ2-3; 8 bases fit TRBD1. The CDR3 extends over 14 amino acids. CDR1 is LNHDA, CDR2 SQIVND, per germline (reference sequence). V lost 4 bases and J lost 6; bases outside the gene matches: 6. In nucleotides, the CDR3 is TGTGCCAGTAGTAGGACAGGGAGTAGGGATACGCAGTATTTT. It encodes CASSRTGSRDTQYF.

The rearrangement uses TRBV7-9 and TRBJ2-2, with TRBD2 matching 16 bases. Unmatched junction bases numbered 5, after V lost 5 bases and J lost 2 bases. The CDR3 has 18 residues. Germline loops: CDR1 SEHNR, CDR2 FQNEAQ (reference sequence). Written as DNA, the CDR3 is TGTGCCAGCAGCCCGGGACTAGCGGGAGGGAAAAACACCGGGGAGCTGTTTTTT. Protein sequence: CASSPGLAGGKNTGELFF.

By its share, this clonotype is medium-sized (0.01 to 0.1%). V is TRBV6-2 or TRBV6-3 and J is TRBJ2-7; unclear D gene. V lost 4 bases and J lost 1, with 8 bases in between. CDR1 and CDR2 (germline): MNHEY, SVGEGT. The CDR3 totals 13 residues. The CDR3 protein is CASSLTESYEQYF. The CDR3 bases are TGTGCCAGCAGTTTGACGGAATCCTACGAGCAGTACTTC.

Concerning this clonotype itself: A clone one base away is much larger, so this may be a read error. The V and J genes are TRBV18 and TRBJ2-2; the D is unclear. The CDR3 is made up of 11 amino acids. The V and J ends lost 4 bases and 10 bases respectively, with 7 bases between them. Germline V gene lookup returns CDR1 KGHSH and CDR2 LQKENI. CDR3 in amino acids: CASSQDEELFF. The CDR3 DNA sequence: TGTGCCAGCTCACAGGACGAGGAGCTGTTTTTT.

This chain uses TRBV20-1 with TRBJ1-1; TRBD1 agrees at 7 bases. V was clipped by 6 bases and J by 4 bases; unmatched bases: 8. Per the germline V gene, CDR1 is DFQATT and CDR2 is SNEGSKA (reference sequence). CDR3 size: 13 residues. The CDR3 nucleotides read TGCAGTGCCCTCACAGGGGCGGCCACTGAAGCTTTCTTT. This codes for CSALTGAATEAFF.

In its sample, this clonotype was seen a few times. V and J are TRBV11-1 and TRBJ1-6; D is unresolved. The CDR3 sequence is 14 residues long. Per germline, CDR1 SGHAT and CDR2 FQDESV (reference sequence). V was cut by 6 bases and J by 6 bases, with 12 bases left in between. The CDR3 bases are TGTGCCAGCAGTTCCCAGCCTGGTAATTCACCCCTCCACTTT. Protein sequence: CASSSQPGNSPLHF.

This clonotype was detected only a few times. This chain uses TRBV7-9 with TRBJ2-3; D possibly uses TRBD1 or TRBD2 (5 bases each). The CDR3 covers 15 residues. Germline CDR1 reads SEHNR; CDR2 reads FQNEAQ (reference sequence). Trimming left V 2 bases short and J 4 bases short, with 13 bases between. The CDR3 sequence is CASSLRGTTPDTQYF. The CDR3 bases are TGTGCCAGCAGCTTACGAGGGACCACGCCAGATACGCAGTATTTT.

Comments on this clonotype: A read error may be the cause here, since a much bigger clone is one base away. V usage is TRBV27 and J usage is TRBJ2-2; 7 bases map to TRBD1. The trim removed 5 bases at V and 3 bases at J, leaving 3 bases unmatched. CDR1 is MNHEY, CDR2 SMNVEV, per germline (reference sequence). The CDR3 runs 14 residues. The CDR3 nucleotides are TGTGCCAGCAGTGATGACAGGGACACCGGGGAGCTGTTTTTT. It codes for CASSDDRDTGELFF.

This chain links TRBV30 with TRBJ1-5; D call uncertain. V shed 4 bases and J shed 0 bases, with 10 bases lying between them. Germline CDR1 and CDR2: GTSNPN and SVGIG (reference sequence). CDR3 size: 14 residues. CDR3 residues: CAWKKESSNQPQHF. CDR3 coding DNA: TGTGCCTGGAAGAAGGAGAGTAGCAATCAGCCCCAGCATTTT.

A few counts support this clonotype. The rearrangement joins TRBV12-3 or TRBV12-4 to TRBJ1-3; D gene uncertain. The CDR3 extends over 15 amino acids. The V and J ends lost 7 bases and 0 bases respectively, with 13 bases between them. The CDR3 region has the DNA TGTGCCAGCATCCCTCCACCGATCTCTGGAAACACCATATATTTT. Translated: CASIPPPISGNTIYF.

The chain combines TRBV6-2 or TRBV6-3 with TRBJ1-1; D ambiguous. CDR3 length equals 15 residues. Germline V gives CDR1 MNHEY, CDR2 SVGEGT. Between the trimmed V and J ends, which lost 2 bases and 0 bases, there was a span of 10 bases. The CDR3 is CASSYDMAVNTEAFF. As DNA, the CDR3 is TGTGCCAGCAGTTACGATATGGCAGTGAACACTGAAGCTTTCTTT.

This clonotype has a handful of counts. The V gene is TRBV6-2 or TRBV6-3, the J gene TRBJ1-3; possibly TRBD1 for D (5 bases). Trimming shortened V by 6 bases and J by 0 bases, and 12 bases separated the two germline ends. The CDR3 sequence is 15 residues long. The V gene's germline CDR1 is MNHEY and CDR2 SVGEGT. In DNA form, the CDR3 reads TGTGCCAGCAGCCAGACAGCGGACTCTGGAAACACCATATATTTT. This sequence encodes CASSQTADSGNTIYF.

As concerns this clonotype: At one of its ends the junction is not consistent with the germline gene, which may arise from a read error. The chain employs TRBV7-2 and TRBJ1-5; TRBD1 is a possible D gene (5 bases). Germline assignment: CDR1 SGHTA and CDR2 FQGNSA. The CDR3 totals 15 residues. CDR3 DNA: TGTGCCAGCAGCCCCTTCGGGACGGACAATCCGCCCCAGCATTTT. This codes for CASSPFGTDNPPQHF. The whole variable domain, filled in from reference TRBV7-2 and TRBJ1-5, reads GAGVSQSPSNKVTEKGKDVELRCDPISGHTALYWYRQSLGQGLEFLIYFQGNSAPDKSGLPSDRFSAERTGGSVSTLTIQRTQQEDSAVYLCASSPFGTDNPPQHFGDGTRLSIL.

This clonotype is medium-sized (0.01 to 0.1%) in the sample. This rearrangement joins TRBV18 to TRBJ2-3, with a weak D call TRBD2 (5 bases). V lost 0 bases, J lost 1 base, and 5 bases lay in between. The CDR3 loop spans 14 amino acids. The V gene's germline CDR1 is KGHSH and CDR2 LQKENI. CDR3 sequence reads: CASSPPGGTDTQYF. The CDR3 DNA follows: TGTGCCAGCTCACCACCGGGAGGCACAGATACGCAGTATTTT.

In this sample, this clonotype is medium-sized. The V and J genes are TRBV6-5 and TRBJ2-2; 8 nucleotides match TRBD1. This CDR3 is 14 amino acids long. Per germline, CDR1 MNHEY and CDR2 SVGAGI. V lost 5 bases, J lost 5 bases, and 4 bases stayed unmatched. The CDR3 loop reads CASSRDRRTGELFF. The CDR3 DNA is TGTGCCAGCAGTCGGGACAGGCGGACCGGGGAGCTGTTTTTT.

By share, this clonotype ranks as medium-sized. The chain joins TRBV18 to TRBJ2-1; 13 bases map to TRBD2. The CDR3 covers 19 residues. The germline V gene has CDR1 KGHSH and CDR2 LQKENI. After removal of 4 bases from V and 1 base from J, the junction contained 10 bases not matched to a gene. This CDR3 reads CASSRVRLAGGNSYNEQFF. Written as DNA, the CDR3 is TGTGCCAGCTCACGCGTGAGACTAGCGGGAGGTAATTCCTACAATGAGCAGTTCTTC.

Within the sample, this clonotype is hyperexpanded. The V call is TRBV6-1, the J call TRBJ2-3; D gene uncertain. The CDR3 is 14 amino acids. Germline CDR1 is MNHNS and CDR2 is SASEGT. Trimming shortened V by 2 bases and J by 4 bases, and 10 bases separated the two germline ends. The CDR3 is CASSESVGSDTQYF. The CDR3 region has the DNA TGTGCCAGCAGTGAAAGTGTTGGGTCAGATACGCAGTATTTT.

The chain uses TRBV6-5 and TRBJ2-4; 7 nucleotides align to TRBD2. CDR1 MNHEY and CDR2 SVGAGI come from the germline V gene. CDR3 size: 15 residues. V lost 4 bases and J lost 7; bases outside the gene matches: 10. In nucleotides, the CDR3 is TGTGCCAGCAGTTCCCTGACGGGAGGAGGTAACATTCAGTACTTC. This encodes CASSSLTGGGNIQYF.

The rearrangement joins TRBV7-9 to TRBJ2-1, with 11 bases identical to TRBD1. The V gene's germline CDR1 is SEHNR and CDR2 FQNEAQ (reference sequence). The J segment lost 2 bases and the V segment lost 3 bases, leaving 3 bases of the junction unmatched. The CDR3 length is 16 residues. For the CDR3, the DNA is TGTGCCAGCAGCTTGGGGGACAGGGGGACCTACAATGAGCAGTTCTTC. This codes for CASSLGDRGTYNEQFF.

J is TRBJ1-6 and V is TRBV14, with D maybe TRBD1 (5 bases). This CDR3 is 15 amino acids long. With 3 bases removed from V and 3 bases from J, the gap between germline ends came to 9 bases. Germline V gene data show CDR1 as SGHDN and CDR2 as FVKESK. CDR3 in DNA: TGTGCCAGCAGCCACGGGGGGGTCTATAATTCACCCCTCCACTTT. This codes for CASSHGGVYNSPLHF.

This clonotype is judged medium-sized. The rearrangement uses TRBV6-2 or TRBV6-3 and TRBJ2-3; 9 bases fit TRBD1. The germline V gene has CDR1 MNHEY and CDR2 SVGEGT. V gave up 1 base and J gave up 0 bases; unmatched junction bases: 2. The CDR3 is made up of 16 amino acids. CDR3 residues: CASSYWTGASTDTQYF. The CDR3 DNA follows: TGTGCCAGCAGTTACTGGACAGGGGCTAGCACAGATACGCAGTATTTT.

Concerning this clonotype itself: With a much larger clone just one base away, this may be a read error. The V and J genes are TRBV6-5 and TRBJ2-3; the match to TRBD1 covers 12 bases. Germline V lookup: CDR1 MNHEY, CDR2 SVGAGI. After removal of 9 bases from V and 2 bases from J, the junction contained 9 bases not matched to a gene. This CDR3 comprises 16 residues. In DNA, the CDR3 is TGTGCCAGAAGGGGACAGGGGGCCGGTTACACAGATACGCAGTATTTT. Translating gives CARRGQGAGYTDTQYF.